Following are 27 T cell receptor beta chains from one sample sequenced in a study of blood T cell repertoires in COVID-19. Using immunoSEQ multiplex PCR, the repertoire was profiled, and TCRdb retains in-frame clones only, with some absent. The sample lists some 380,000 clones; roughly 80% were seen once. The sample taken for sequencing was peripheral blood. These receptors came from a human donor with acute or convalescent COVID-19. The donor label of this sample is uncertain.

V and J are TRBV5-1 and TRBJ1-6, with 8 nucleotides matching TRBD1. The CDR3 runs to 15 residues. The junction had 5 bases not matched to a gene; V was cut back by 0 bases and J by 9 bases. The germline gives CDR1 SGHRS, CDR2 YFSETQ. The CDR3 DNA reads TGCGCCAGCAGCTTGGACGGACAGGGTTTTTCACCCCTCCACTTT. Encoded protein: CASSLDGQGFSPLHF. The full variable domain, completed using reference TRBV5-1 and TRBJ1-6, is KAGVTQTPRYLIKTRGQQVTLSCSPISGHRSVSWYQQTPGQGLQFLFEYFSETQRNKGNFPGRFSGRQFSNSRSEMNVSTLELGDSALYLCASSLDGQGFSPLHFGNGTRLTVT.

V gene TRBV28 combines with J gene TRBJ1-5; D is undetermined. Germline V gene sequence: CDR1 MDHEN, CDR2 SYDVKM. This CDR3 has 15 residues. Trimming cost V 3 bases and J 7 bases, with 16 bases left between them. DNA of the CDR3: TGTGCCAGCAGTTTTTCCGGACGGGGAGCCCAGCCCCAGCATTTT. It translates to CASSFSGRGAQPQHF.

The chain joins TRBV27 to TRBJ1-2; perhaps TRBD1 as D (6 bases). The CDR3 is 14 residues long. Trimming cost V 2 bases and J 8 bases, with 15 bases left between them. Germline V gene lookup returns CDR1 MNHEY and CDR2 SMNVEV (reference sequence). The CDR3 DNA reads as TGTGCCAGCAGTTTAAATGACAGGAGAGGGGGCTACACCTTC. This codes for CASSLNDRRGGYTF.

This clone has only one observation. This rearrangement joins TRBV7-2 to TRBJ1-4; 11 nucleotides align to TRBD1. In germline, CDR1 is SGHTA, CDR2 FQGNSA. This CDR3 has 15 amino acids. Trimming cost V 2 bases and J 7 bases; bases outside gene matches: 3. This CDR3 is CASSLMGTGGEKLFF. CDR3 sequence (DNA): TGTGCCAGCAGCTTAATGGGGACAGGGGGTGAAAAACTGTTTTTT.

The chain has TRBV30 and TRBJ2-7; D remains ambiguous. Germline CDR1 and CDR2: GTSNPN and SVGIG (reference sequence). V lost 0 bases and J 4 bases, leaving 16 bases between the germline ends. CDR3 length: 15 residues. The CDR3 spells CAWSVGPSRIYEQYF. CDR3 coding DNA: TGTGCCTGGAGTGTTGGGCCGTCCCGAATTTACGAGCAGTACTTC. The entire variable domain, with the rest obtained from reference TRBV30 and TRBJ2-7, is as follows: SQTIHQWPATLVQPVGSPLSLECTVEGTSNPNLYWYRQAAGRGLQLLFYSVGIGQISSEVPQNLSASRPQDRQFILSSKKLLLSDSGFYLCAWSVGPSRIYEQYFGPGTRLTVT.

The J gene is TRBJ1-4, the V gene TRBV6-1, with D tentatively TRBD1 (5 bases). The CDR3 runs 15 residues. V was cut by 0 bases and J by 5 bases, with 10 bases left in between. Germline values: CDR1 MNHNS, CDR2 SASEGT. The CDR3 reads CASSEALAGNEKLFF. Written as DNA, the CDR3 is TGTGCCAGCAGTGAAGCGCTGGCAGGGAATGAAAAACTGTTTTTT.

V usage is TRBV25-1 and J usage is TRBJ1-4; D uncertain. The ends were cut back, 6 bases at V and 0 bases at J, with 8 bases in the middle. Germline loops: CDR1 MGHDK, CDR2 SYGVNS. The CDR3 contains 14 residues. The CDR3 protein is CASSGDSTNEKLFF. The CDR3 DNA reads as TGTGCCAGCAGCGGCGACTCAACTAATGAAAAACTGTTTTTT.

The chain employs TRBV10-3 and TRBJ2-1; 11 bases agree with TRBD2. Germline CDR1 reads ENHRY; CDR2 reads SYGVKD. V dropped 10 bases and J dropped 9; count of bases not matched to a gene: 20. The CDR3 extends over 17 amino acids. The CDR3 region has the DNA TGTGCCACCAGGATCAACACCGGGACTAGCGGATCCTTTGAGCAGTTCTTC. Translation gives CATRINTGTSGSFEQFF.

The V call is TRBV20-1, the J call TRBJ2-7; D perhaps matches TRBD1 (6 bases). Germline values: CDR1 DFQATT, CDR2 SNEGSKA (reference sequence). Trimming left V 3 bases short and J 0 bases short, with 12 bases between. This CDR3 is built from 14 residues. The CDR3 DNA is TGCAGTGCTAGTAAGGGGACAAGCTCCTACGAGCAGTACTTC. Translation gives CSASKGTSSYEQYF.

The genes are TRBV2 and TRBJ1-1; no reliable D call. This CDR3 has 11 amino acids. Germline CDR1 is SNHLY and CDR2 is FYNNEI. In nucleotides, the CDR3 is TGTGCGGCCTCGGGTCGGACTGAAGCTTTCTTT. Its translation: CAASGRTEAFF.

This rearrangement joins TRBV7-2 to TRBJ2-1, with no clear D. This CDR3 comprises 13 residues. V shed 1 base and J shed 4 bases, with 5 bases lying between them. In germline, CDR1 is SGHTA, CDR2 FQGNSA. The CDR3 reads CASSLVQYNEQFF. The CDR3 DNA reads TGTGCCAGCAGCTTAGTTCAGTACAATGAGCAGTTCTTC.

The CDR3 coding sequence is TGTGCCAGCAGATCCGGGACAGGCTCTGGAAACACCATATATTTT. Its protein product is CASRSGTGSGNTIYF. V usage is TRBV28 and J usage is TRBJ1-3; 8 bases are shared with TRBD1. The germline V gene has CDR1 MDHEN and CDR2 SYDVKM. J was trimmed by 0 bases and V by 6 bases; bases with no gene match: 4. The CDR3 length is 15 residues.

The chain is built from TRBV7-6 and TRBJ1-6, with D possibly matching TRBD1 (6 bases). V dropped 1 base and J dropped 9 bases, with 19 bases sitting between them. Germline lookup yields CDR1 SGHVS and CDR2 FNYEAQ. The CDR3 totals 17 residues. The CDR3 coding sequence is TGTGCCAGCAGCTTAGAGACTCGGGGACACGAAACTTCACCCCTCCACTTT. Encoded protein: CASSLETRGHETSPLHF. Drawing the rest from reference TRBV7-6 and TRBJ1-6, the complete variable domain is GAGVSQSPRYKVTKRGQDVALRCDPISGHVSLYWYRQALGQGPEFLTYFNYEAQQDKSGLPNDRFSAERPEGSISTLTIQRTEQRDSAMYRCASSLETRGHETSPLHFGNGTRLTVT.

The rearrangement uses TRBV24-1 and TRBJ1-5; TRBD1 is a possible D gene (5 bases). This CDR3 region has 16 residues. The germline CDR1 and CDR2 sequences are KGHDR and SFDVKD. Trimming removed 11 bases from V and 4 bases from J, with 23 bases in between. The CDR3 bases are TGTGCCATAACGATTGGACATTCTAGTTCAAATCAGCCCCAGCATTTT. Translated: CAITIGHSSSNQPQHF.

The chain recombines TRBV7-2 with TRBJ1-3; D gene ambiguous. CDR3 length: 15 amino acids. The germline V gene has CDR1 SGHTA and CDR2 FQGNSA. V was shortened by 0 bases and J by 0 bases, with 6 bases between the two germline ends. The CDR3 here is CASSLATVSGNTIYF. CDR3 in DNA: TGTGCCAGCAGCTTAGCCACGGTCTCTGGAAACACCATATATTTT.

This clone was seen just once. This rearrangement joins TRBV29-1 to TRBJ1-5; D is unclear. This CDR3 contains 12 residues. Trimming left V 6 bases short and J 3 bases short, with 9 bases between. From germline, CDR1 is SQVTM and CDR2 ANQGSEA. The CDR3 region is CSVREYNQPQHF. The CDR3 DNA reads TGCAGCGTGCGGGAGTACAATCAGCCCCAGCATTTT.

The chain recombines TRBV19 with TRBJ1-5, with no clear D. Per the germline V gene, CDR1 is LNHDA and CDR2 is SQIVND (reference sequence). CDR3 length: 16 residues. The ends were cut back, 3 bases at V and 4 bases at J, with 16 bases in the middle. CDR3 coding DNA: TGTGCCAGTAGTATTTCTCACGGTTTACTGAATCAGCCCCAGCATTTT. As protein: CASSISHGLLNQPQHF.

This chain links TRBV5-6 with TRBJ1-5; the D gene is possibly TRBD1 (6 bases). Germline CDR1 is SGHDT and CDR2 is YYEEEE. This CDR3 region has 14 residues. V was cut by 1 base and J by 7 bases, with 12 bases left in between. Written as DNA, the CDR3 is TGTGCCAGCAGCTTGTGGGGGGGCGGACAGCCCCAGCATTTT. Protein: CASSLWGGGQPQHF.

V and J are TRBV27 and TRBJ1-5, with TRBD1 identical over 8 bases. V was clipped by 4 bases and J by 8 bases; unmatched bases: 10. There are 15 residues in the CDR3. CDR1 is MNHEY, CDR2 SMNVEV, per germline (reference sequence). In nucleotides, the CDR3 is TGTGCCAGCAGTTCGGAGCAGGGGGCTGCTAAGCCCCAGCATTTT. Amino acid sequence: CASSSEQGAAKPQHF.

V usage is TRBV5-4 and J usage is TRBJ2-5, with TRBD2 matching 8 bases. CDR3 size: 14 residues. Per germline, CDR1 SGHNT and CDR2 YYREEE (reference sequence). With 6 bases clipped from V and 3 bases from J, the junction kept 7 bases outside the gene matches. This CDR3 reads CASTTQRGKETQYF. CDR3 in DNA: TGTGCCAGCACTACTCAGCGGGGGAAAGAGACCCAGTACTTC.

The chain joins TRBV24-1 to TRBJ2-7; possible D gene TRBD1, 5 bases. Trimming removed 3 bases at V and 5 bases at J, with 7 bases between. CDR1 is KGHDR and CDR2 is SFDVKD in the germline V gene. The CDR3 length is 12 residues. CDR3 region: CATSDPQDEQYF. CDR3 DNA: TGTGCCACCAGTGATCCACAGGACGAGCAGTACTTC.

The V call is TRBV19, the J call TRBJ2-1, with a possible D match to TRBD1 (5 bases). Germline V gene data show CDR1 as LNHDA and CDR2 as SQIVND (reference sequence). Trimming removed 8 bases from V and 3 bases from J, with 20 bases in between. There are 16 residues in the CDR3. The CDR3 region has the DNA TGTGCCAGTTATAAAACATCAGGGTATGGCTACAATGAGCAGTTCTTC. Protein sequence: CASYKTSGYGYNEQFF.

The rearrangement uses TRBV28 and TRBJ2-5; 15 bases fit TRBD2. This CDR3 region has 16 residues. The V gene's germline CDR1 is MDHEN and CDR2 SYDVKM. V trimming: 6 bases; J trimming: 1 base; junction bases outside the gene matches: 3. CDR3 nucleotides: TGTGCCAGCAGGCGGACTAGCGGGGGGGCCCAAGAGACCCAGTACTTC. The encoded protein is CASRRTSGGAQETQYF.

J is TRBJ1-2 and V is TRBV7-9; D is unclear. Between the trimmed V and J ends, which lost 6 bases and 2 bases, there was a span of 13 bases. Germline V gene sequence: CDR1 SEHNR, CDR2 FQNEAQ (reference sequence). This CDR3 region has 14 residues. CDR3 protein: CASSLNDKNYGYTF. DNA for the CDR3: TGTGCCAGCAGTCTCAACGACAAGAACTATGGCTACACCTTC.

The chain employs TRBV6-6 and TRBJ1-6; TRBD1 matches at 10 bases. The ends lost 6 bases at V and 7 bases at J; junction bases unmatched: 6. Germline CDR1 and CDR2: MNHNY and SVGAGI (reference sequence). The CDR3 spans 15 residues. The CDR3 here is CASRPGTGVNSPLHF. CDR3 nucleotide sequence: TGTGCCAGCAGACCCGGGACAGGGGTAAATTCACCCCTCCACTTT.

V gene TRBV19 combines with J gene TRBJ1-2; no definite D call. The V gene's germline CDR1 is LNHDA and CDR2 SQIVND (reference sequence). The V end was cut by 10 bases, the J end by 12 bases, with 30 bases between. CDR3 length: 15 amino acids. The CDR3 spells CAIRRESSISGRNTF. The CDR3 DNA reads TGTGCCATACGCCGTGAGAGCAGCATTTCAGGCCGCAACACCTTC.

The rearrangement links TRBV19 to TRBJ1-5, with D unclear. V lost 7 bases and J lost 4, with 17 bases in between. Germline V CDR1 and CDR2: LNHDA, SQIVND (reference sequence). The CDR3 spans 15 residues. CDR3 protein: CASIPHQSGNQPQHF. CDR3 sequence (DNA): TGTGCCAGTATCCCACACCAATCGGGAAATCAGCCCCAGCATTTT.